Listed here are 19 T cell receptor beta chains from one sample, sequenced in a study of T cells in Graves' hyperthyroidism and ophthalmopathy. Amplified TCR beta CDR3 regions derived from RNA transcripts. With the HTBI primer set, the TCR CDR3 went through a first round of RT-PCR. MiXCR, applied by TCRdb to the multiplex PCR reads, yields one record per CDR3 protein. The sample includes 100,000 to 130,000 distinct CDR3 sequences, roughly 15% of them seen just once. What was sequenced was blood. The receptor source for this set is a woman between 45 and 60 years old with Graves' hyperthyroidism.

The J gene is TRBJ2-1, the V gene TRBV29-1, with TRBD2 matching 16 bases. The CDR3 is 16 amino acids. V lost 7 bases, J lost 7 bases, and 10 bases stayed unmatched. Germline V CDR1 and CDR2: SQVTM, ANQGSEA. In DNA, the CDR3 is TGCAGCGCTACTCCGGGACTAGCGGGAGGGCAGAATGAGCAGTTCTTC. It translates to CSATPGLAGGQNEQFF.

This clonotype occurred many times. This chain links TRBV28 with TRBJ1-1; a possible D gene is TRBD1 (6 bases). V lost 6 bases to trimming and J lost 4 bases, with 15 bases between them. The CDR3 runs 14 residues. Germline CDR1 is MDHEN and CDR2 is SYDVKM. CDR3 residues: CASRPGEIGTEAFF. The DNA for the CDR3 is TGTGCCAGCAGGCCAGGGGAGATTGGCACTGAAGCTTTCTTT.

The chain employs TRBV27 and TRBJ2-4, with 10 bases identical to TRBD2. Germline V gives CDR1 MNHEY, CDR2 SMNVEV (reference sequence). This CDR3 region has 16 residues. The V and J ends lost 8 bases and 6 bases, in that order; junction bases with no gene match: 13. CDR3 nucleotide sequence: TGTGCCAGCGTCCAAAGAGCGGGAGGGCGTGTAAACATTCAGTACTTC. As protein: CASVQRAGGRVNIQYF.

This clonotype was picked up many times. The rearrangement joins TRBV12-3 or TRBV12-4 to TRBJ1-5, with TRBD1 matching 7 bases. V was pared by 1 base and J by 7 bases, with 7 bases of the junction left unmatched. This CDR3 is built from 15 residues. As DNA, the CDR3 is TGTGCCAGCAGTTTAGGGGGGACAGATAGGCAGCCCCAGCATTTT. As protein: CASSLGGTDRQPQHF.

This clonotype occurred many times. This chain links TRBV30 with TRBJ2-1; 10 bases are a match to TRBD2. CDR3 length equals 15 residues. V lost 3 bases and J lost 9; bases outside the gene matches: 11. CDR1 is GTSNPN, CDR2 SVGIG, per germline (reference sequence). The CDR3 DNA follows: TGTGCCTGGAGGGGCCCCCTAGCGGGAGTCAGTGAGCAGTTCTTC. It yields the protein CAWRGPLAGVSEQFF.

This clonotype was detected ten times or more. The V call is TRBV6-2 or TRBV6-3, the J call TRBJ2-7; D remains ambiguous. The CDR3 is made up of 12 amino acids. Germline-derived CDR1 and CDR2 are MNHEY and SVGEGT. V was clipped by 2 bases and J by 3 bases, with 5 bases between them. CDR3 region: CASSYMNYEQYV. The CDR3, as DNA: TGTGCCAGCAGTTACATGAACTACGAGCAGTACGTC.

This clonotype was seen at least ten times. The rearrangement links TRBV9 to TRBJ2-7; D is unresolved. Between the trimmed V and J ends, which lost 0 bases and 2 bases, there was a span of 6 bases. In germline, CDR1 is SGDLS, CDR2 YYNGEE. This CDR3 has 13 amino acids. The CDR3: CASSVDQAYEQYF. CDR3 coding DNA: TGTGCCAGCAGCGTAGACCAGGCCTACGAGCAGTACTTC.

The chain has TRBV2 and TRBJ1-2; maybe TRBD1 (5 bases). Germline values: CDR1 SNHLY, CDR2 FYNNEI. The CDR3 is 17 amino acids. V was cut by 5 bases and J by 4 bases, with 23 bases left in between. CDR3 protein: CASSTPGLRGVSYGYTF. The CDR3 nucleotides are TGTGCCAGCAGTACCCCGGGACTCCGGGGCGTAAGCTATGGCTACACCTTC.

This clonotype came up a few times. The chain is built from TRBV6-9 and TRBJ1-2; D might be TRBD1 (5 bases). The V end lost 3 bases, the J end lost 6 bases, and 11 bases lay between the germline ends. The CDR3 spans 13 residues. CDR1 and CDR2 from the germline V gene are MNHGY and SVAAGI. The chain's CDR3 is CASSYRGPNGYTF. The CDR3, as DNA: TGTGCCAGCAGTTACCGGGGACCTAATGGCTACACCTTC.

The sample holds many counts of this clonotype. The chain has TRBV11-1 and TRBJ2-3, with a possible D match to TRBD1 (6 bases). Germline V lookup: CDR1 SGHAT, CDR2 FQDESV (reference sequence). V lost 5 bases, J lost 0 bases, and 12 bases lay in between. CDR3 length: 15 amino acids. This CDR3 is CASSPGHTSTDTQYF. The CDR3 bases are TGTGCCAGCAGCCCGGGACATACTAGCACAGATACGCAGTATTTT.

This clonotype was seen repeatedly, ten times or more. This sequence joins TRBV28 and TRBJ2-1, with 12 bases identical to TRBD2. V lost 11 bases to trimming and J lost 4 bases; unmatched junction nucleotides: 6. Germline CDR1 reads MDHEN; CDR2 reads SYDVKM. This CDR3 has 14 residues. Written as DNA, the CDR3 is TGTGCCGCCAGACTAGCGGGGGAATACAATGAGCAGTTCTTC. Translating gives CAARLAGEYNEQFF.

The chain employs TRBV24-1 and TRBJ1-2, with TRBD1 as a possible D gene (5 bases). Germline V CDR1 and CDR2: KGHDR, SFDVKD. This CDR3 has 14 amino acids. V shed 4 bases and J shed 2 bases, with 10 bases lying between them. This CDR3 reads CATSDPTENYGYTF. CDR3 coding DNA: TGTGCCACCAGTGACCCGACAGAAAACTATGGCTACACCTTC.

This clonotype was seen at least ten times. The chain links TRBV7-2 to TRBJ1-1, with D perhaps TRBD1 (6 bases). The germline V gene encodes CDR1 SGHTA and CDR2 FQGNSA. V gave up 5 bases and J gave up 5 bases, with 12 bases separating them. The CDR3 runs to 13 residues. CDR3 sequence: CASSNRVQTEAFF. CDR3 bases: TGTGCCAGCAGCAACAGGGTTCAGACTGAAGCTTTCTTT.

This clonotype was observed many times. The CDR3 protein is CASTTRGPHDEQFF. The CDR3 DNA sequence: TGTGCCAGCACCACCCGGGGACCCCACGATGAGCAGTTCTTC. J is TRBJ2-1 and V is TRBV12-3 or TRBV12-4; possibly TRBD1 or TRBD2 for D (5 bases each). Trimming pared 7 bases from V and 8 bases from J, leaving 18 bases between. CDR3 length: 14 residues.

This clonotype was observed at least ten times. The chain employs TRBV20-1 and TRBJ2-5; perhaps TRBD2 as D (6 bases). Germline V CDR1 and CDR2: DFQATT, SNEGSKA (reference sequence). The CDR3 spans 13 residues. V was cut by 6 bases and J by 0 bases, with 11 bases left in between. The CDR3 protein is CSAEQRDQETQYF. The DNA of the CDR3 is TGCAGTGCGGAGCAGCGGGACCAAGAGACCCAGTACTTC.

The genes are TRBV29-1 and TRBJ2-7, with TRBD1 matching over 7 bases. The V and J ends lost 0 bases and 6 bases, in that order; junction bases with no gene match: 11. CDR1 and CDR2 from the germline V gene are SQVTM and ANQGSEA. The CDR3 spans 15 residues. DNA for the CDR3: TGCAGCGTTGAAGACGAGACAGGGCTTGTCCCCGAGCAGTACTTC. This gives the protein CSVEDETGLVPEQYF.

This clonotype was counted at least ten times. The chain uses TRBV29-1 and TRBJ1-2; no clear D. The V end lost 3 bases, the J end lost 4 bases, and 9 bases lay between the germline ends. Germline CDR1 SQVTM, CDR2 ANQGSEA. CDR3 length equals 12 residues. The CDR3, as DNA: TGCAGCGTTGACAAGGACCTCTATGGCTACACCTTC. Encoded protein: CSVDKDLYGYTF.

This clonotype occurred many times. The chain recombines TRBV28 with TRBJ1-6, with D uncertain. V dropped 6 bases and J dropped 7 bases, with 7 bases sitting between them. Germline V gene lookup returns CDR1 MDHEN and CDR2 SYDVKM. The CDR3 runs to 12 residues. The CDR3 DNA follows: TGTGCCAGCAGCCCCGTGAATTCACCCCTCCACTTT. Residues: CASSPVNSPLHF.

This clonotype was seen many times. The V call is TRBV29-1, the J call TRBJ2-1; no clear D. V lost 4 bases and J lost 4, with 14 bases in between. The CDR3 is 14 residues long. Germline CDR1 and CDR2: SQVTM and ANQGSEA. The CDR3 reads CSVAVSGIYNEQFF. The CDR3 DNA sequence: TGCAGCGTTGCTGTTTCTGGAATATACAATGAGCAGTTCTTC.